The source of this TCR beta chain is a study of T cells in tuberculosis. Background on the study: The T cells targeted glucose monomycolate, a mycobacterial lipid, via CD1B.

TCR-alpha and TCR-beta chains were sequenced unpaired. Sequencing used immunoSEQ multiplex PCR; TCRdb keeps in-frame clones, though not all of them. The table lists approximately 100,000 clones, roughly 93% of them singletons. Notes on the study in general: Low-affinity CD1B-GMM tetramer-binding T cells may have been missed.

After thawing and overnight rest, PBMC were stained with GMM-loaded CD1B tetramer, viability dye and anti-CD3 for sorting. The CD1B tetramers carried C32 glucose monomycolate purified from Rhodococcus equi. Tetramer-negative cells, roughly 97,000 per donor, were also sorted. V lost 3 bases and J lost 2, with 15 bases in between. The CDR3 is made up of 16 amino acids. The germline V gene has CDR1 MNHNS and CDR2 SASEGT. The gene calls are TRBV6-1 and TRBJ2-3; D perhaps matches TRBD2 (6 bases). The sample was CD1b-GMM tetramer-negative cells sorted from PBMCs. This sequence was found in an adult woman with latent tuberculosis. The DNA for the CDR3 is TGTGCCAGCAGTGATCATCGGACTATAACCACAGATACGCAGTATTTT. Its translation is CASSDHRTITTDTQYF.